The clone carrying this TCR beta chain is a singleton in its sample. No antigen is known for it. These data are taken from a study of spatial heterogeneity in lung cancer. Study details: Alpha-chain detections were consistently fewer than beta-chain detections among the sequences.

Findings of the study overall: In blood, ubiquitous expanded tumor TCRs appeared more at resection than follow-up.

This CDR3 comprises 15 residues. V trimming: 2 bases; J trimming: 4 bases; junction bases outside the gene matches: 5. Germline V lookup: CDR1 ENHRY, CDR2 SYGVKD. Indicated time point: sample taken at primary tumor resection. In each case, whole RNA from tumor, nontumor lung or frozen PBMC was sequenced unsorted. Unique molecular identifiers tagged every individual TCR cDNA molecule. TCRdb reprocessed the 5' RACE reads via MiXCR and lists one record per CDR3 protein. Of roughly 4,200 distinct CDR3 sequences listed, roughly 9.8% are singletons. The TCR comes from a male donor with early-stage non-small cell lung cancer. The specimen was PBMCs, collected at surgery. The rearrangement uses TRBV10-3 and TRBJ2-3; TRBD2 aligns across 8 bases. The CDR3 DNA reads TGTGCCATCAGTGAGGGGACTAGTACATCAGATACGCAGTATTTT. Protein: CAISEGTSTSDTQYF.